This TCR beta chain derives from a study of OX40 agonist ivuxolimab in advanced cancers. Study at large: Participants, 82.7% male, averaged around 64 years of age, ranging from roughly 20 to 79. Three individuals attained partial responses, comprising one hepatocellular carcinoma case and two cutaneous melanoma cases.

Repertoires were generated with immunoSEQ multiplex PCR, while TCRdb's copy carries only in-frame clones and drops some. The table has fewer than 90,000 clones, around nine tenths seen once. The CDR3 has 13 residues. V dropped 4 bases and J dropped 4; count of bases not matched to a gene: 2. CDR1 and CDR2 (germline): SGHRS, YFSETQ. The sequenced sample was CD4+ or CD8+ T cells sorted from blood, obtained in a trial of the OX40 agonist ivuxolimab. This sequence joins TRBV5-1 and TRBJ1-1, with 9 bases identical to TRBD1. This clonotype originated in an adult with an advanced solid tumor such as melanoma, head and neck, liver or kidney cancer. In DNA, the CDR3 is TGCGCCAGCAGCACGACAGGGGGCACTGAAGCTTTCTTT. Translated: CASSTTGGTEAFF.